These 19 T cell receptor beta chains came from one sample sequenced in a study of T cells after yellow fever vaccination. MiXCR, run by TCRdb on the 5' RACE reads, gives a single entry per CDR3 protein. This sample has 300,000 or so distinct CDR3 sequences, with 7% to 9% found just once. Sequencing was performed on PBMCs, taken roughly 46 days after the first yellow fever vaccination. Receptors were obtained from a man aged 18-30 years who received the YFV17D yellow fever vaccine.

The rearrangement uses TRBV3-1 and TRBJ2-7, with 11 bases identical to TRBD1. The germline CDR1 and CDR2 sequences are LGHDT and YNNKEL (reference sequence). CDR3 length: 17 amino acids. Trimming at V came to 6 bases and at J to 2 bases, leaving 12 bases not matched to a gene. CDR3 coding DNA: TGTGCCAGCAGTGAAAACCTACCGGGACAGGGGGCCTACGAGCAGTACGTC. Protein sequence: CASSENLPGQGAYEQYV.

This clonotype was counted a single time. This rearrangement joins TRBV6-1 to TRBJ1-4; D possibly corresponds to TRBD1 (5 bases). The CDR3 is 14 amino acids. Trimming removed 9 bases at V and 0 bases at J, with 11 bases between. Germline V gene sequence: CDR1 MNHNS, CDR2 SASEGT. The CDR3 nucleotides read TGTGCCAGTCATACAGGTGCAACTAATGAAAAACTGTTTTTT. It specifies CASHTGATNEKLFF.

This clonotype came up a few times. The chain combines TRBV5-1 with TRBJ2-3, with D maybe TRBD1 (6 bases). The CDR3 is 14 amino acids. Looked up from germline, CDR1 is SGHRS and CDR2 is YFSETQ. The V and J ends lost 2 bases and 4 bases respectively, with 11 bases between them. The CDR3 protein is CASSFSGAADTQYF. Here the CDR3 DNA reads TGCGCCAGCAGCTTCTCAGGGGCAGCAGATACGCAGTATTTT.

A few counts support this clonotype. The chain employs TRBV20-1 and TRBJ2-7; 11 bases map to TRBD1. This CDR3 contains 14 residues. V lost 6 bases, J lost 0 bases, and 4 bases stayed unmatched. Germline loops: CDR1 DFQATT, CDR2 SNEGSKA (reference sequence). The CDR3 DNA is TGCAGTGCGTCGGGACAGGGGGTCTCCTACGAGCAGTACTTC. It translates to CSASGQGVSYEQYF.

This clonotype was picked up a small number of times. V gene TRBV2 combines with J gene TRBJ1-1; 8 bases agree with TRBD1. V lost 5 bases, J lost 7 bases, and 9 bases stayed unmatched. The CDR3 length is 14 residues. CDR1 and CDR2 (germline): SNHLY, FYNNEI. DNA of the CDR3: TGTGCCAGCAGTTTGACAGGGGAGTTGAGTGAAGCTTTCTTT. Translation: CASSLTGELSEAFF.

The chain combines TRBV29-1 with TRBJ1-2, with D perhaps TRBD1 (5 bases). From germline, CDR1 is SQVTM and CDR2 ANQGSEA. This CDR3 is 14 amino acids long. The ends were cut back, 6 bases at V and 4 bases at J, with 18 bases in the middle. CDR3 in amino acids: CSVDRDSELYGYTF. In nucleotides, the CDR3 is TGCAGCGTAGACCGGGACTCGGAGCTCTATGGCTACACCTTC.

The chain combines TRBV5-1 with TRBJ1-4, with D hard to call. Trimming took off 4 bases at V and 0 bases at J, with 7 bases between the two ends. The CDR3 extends over 14 amino acids. Germline V CDR1 and CDR2: SGHRS, YFSETQ. CDR3 nucleotides: TGCGCCAGCAGCGAACAGTCAACTAATGAAAAACTGTTTTTT. It translates to CASSEQSTNEKLFF.

This clonotype was found a few times. The rearrangement uses TRBV2 and TRBJ2-7, with 10 bases aligning to TRBD1. The length of the CDR3 is 14 residues. From germline, CDR1 is SNHLY and CDR2 FYNNEI. J gave up 2 bases and V 7 bases, and 5 bases lay outside the gene matches. This chain's CDR3 is CASIRGQGPYEQYV. DNA for the CDR3: TGTGCCAGCATCCGGGGACAGGGGCCCTACGAGCAGTACGTC.

This clonotype was seen repeatedly, ten times or more. The chain couples TRBV5-4 to TRBJ1-1; maybe TRBD1 (6 bases). Germline V gene sequence: CDR1 SGHNT, CDR2 YYREEE (reference sequence). CDR3 length: 13 residues. Trimming left V 6 bases short and J 6 bases short, with 15 bases between. CDR3 sequence (DNA): TGTGCCAGCACCTACGGGGGGGCCGCTGAAGCTTTCTTT. Its translation: CASTYGGAAEAFF.

This clonotype was seen a few times. The chain uses TRBV5-8 and TRBJ2-3; 10 nucleotides align to TRBD2. The CDR3 spans 16 residues. Germline CDR1 SGHTS, CDR2 YDEGEE. Losses at the gene ends were 3 bases for V and 1 base for J; bases not matched to a gene: 5. CDR3 DNA: TGTGCCAGCAGCTCGCTAGCGGGGGCCGGCACAGATACGCAGTATTTT. This encodes CASSSLAGAGTDTQYF.

The chain joins TRBV3-1 to TRBJ2-3; D is undetermined. In germline, CDR1 is LGHDT, CDR2 YNNKEL (reference sequence). V lost 0 bases, J lost 5 bases, and 9 bases lay in between. CDR3 length equals 14 residues. This CDR3 reads CASSQELSGDTQYF. The CDR3 DNA sequence: TGTGCCAGCAGCCAAGAACTGTCGGGAGATACGCAGTATTTT.

This clonotype was picked up a small number of times. The rearrangement links TRBV7-9 to TRBJ2-4, with D hard to call. Germline-derived CDR1 and CDR2 are SEHNR and FQNEAQ (reference sequence). V gave up 8 bases and J gave up 2 bases, with 10 bases separating them. This CDR3 region has 13 residues. CDR3 amino acids: CASANRSKNIQYF. The CDR3 DNA follows: TGTGCCAGCGCAAACAGATCCAAAAACATTCAGTACTTC.

This clonotype was seen only a few times. V and J are TRBV20-1 and TRBJ2-7; D possibly corresponds to TRBD1 (5 bases). V dropped 1 base and J dropped 7 bases, with 11 bases sitting between them. The CDR3 has 12 amino acids. The germline V gene encodes CDR1 DFQATT and CDR2 SNEGSKA (reference sequence). The DNA for the CDR3 is TGCAGTGCTAGAGTATTATCAGGGGAGCAGTACTTC. It is translated as CSARVLSGEQYF.

This clonotype was counted only a few times. The chain joins TRBV5-1 to TRBJ1-1, with D unresolved. Trimming pared 4 bases from V and 4 bases from J, leaving 17 bases between. Germline CDR1 is SGHRS and CDR2 is YFSETQ. This CDR3 has 15 amino acids. CDR3 DNA: TGCGCCAGCAGCAGCAGACGACTAACCGCCACTGAAGCTTTCTTT. Its translation: CASSSRRLTATEAFF.

The chain links TRBV5-5 to TRBJ2-7; D not certain. V was shortened by 0 bases and J by 0 bases, with 10 bases between the two germline ends. CDR1 and CDR2 from the germline V gene are SGHKS and YYEKEE (reference sequence). The CDR3 is made up of 15 amino acids. The CDR3 here is CASSLEASVSYEQYV. The CDR3 coding sequence is TGTGCCAGCAGCTTGGAGGCTTCGGTCTCCTACGAGCAGTACGTC.

This clonotype was observed a few times. The CDR3 bases are TGTGCCAGTAGTCAGGGGTCAGGCTATGGCTACACCTTC. This encodes CASSQGSGYGYTF. The rearrangement uses TRBV19 and TRBJ1-2; perhaps TRBD1 as D (6 bases). CDR1 is LNHDA and CDR2 is SQIVND in the germline V gene (reference sequence). The CDR3 covers 13 residues. Trimming took 5 bases from V and 4 from J, leaving 11 bases between them.

This clonotype was seen only a few times. The chain links TRBV14 to TRBJ1-1; TRBD1 is a possible D gene (5 bases). CDR1 is SGHDN and CDR2 is FVKESK in the germline V gene. The CDR3 length is 12 residues. V was clipped by 1 base and J by 6 bases, with 6 bases between them. The CDR3 DNA reads as TGTGCCAGCAGCCAAGGGGGCTCTGAAGCTTTCTTT. Its translation: CASSQGGSEAFF.

This clonotype came up a few times. The gene calls are TRBV28 and TRBJ1-4; 7 bases map to TRBD1. The CDR3 sequence is 17 residues long. Losses at the gene ends were 5 bases for V and 0 bases for J; bases not matched to a gene: 9. Germline CDR1 reads MDHEN; CDR2 reads SYDVKM. The CDR3 region has the DNA TGTGCCAGCAGTCCACCCCGACAGGGATCAACTAATGAAAAACTGTTTTTT. The encoded protein is CASSPPRQGSTNEKLFF.

This clonotype was observed a handful of times. The V gene is TRBV7-3, the J gene TRBJ2-1; D not resolved. The CDR3 has 15 amino acids. Between the trimmed V and J ends, which lost 2 bases and 5 bases, there was a span of 13 bases. Germline V CDR1 and CDR2: SGHTA, FQGTGA. CDR3 loop: CASSLGIGEDNEQFF. CDR3 nucleotides: TGTGCCAGCAGCTTAGGGATTGGGGAAGACAATGAGCAGTTCTTC.